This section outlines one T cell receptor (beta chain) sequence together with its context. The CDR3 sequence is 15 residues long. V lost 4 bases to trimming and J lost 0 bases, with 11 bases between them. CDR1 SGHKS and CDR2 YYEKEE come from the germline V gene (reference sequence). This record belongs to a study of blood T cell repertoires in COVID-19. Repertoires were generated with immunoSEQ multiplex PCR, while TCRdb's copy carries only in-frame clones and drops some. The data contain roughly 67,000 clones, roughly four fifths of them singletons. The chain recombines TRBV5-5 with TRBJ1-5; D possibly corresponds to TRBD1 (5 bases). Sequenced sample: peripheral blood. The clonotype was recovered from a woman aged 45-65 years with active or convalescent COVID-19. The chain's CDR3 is CASSLDSLSNQPQHF. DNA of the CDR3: TGTGCCAGCAGCCTCGACAGTCTTAGCAATCAGCCCCAGCATTTT. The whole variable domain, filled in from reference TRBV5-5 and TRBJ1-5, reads DAGVTQSPTHLIKTRGQQVTLRCSPISGHKSVSWYQQVLGQGPQFIFQYYEKEERGRGNFPDRFSARQFPNYSSELNVNALLLGDSALYLCASSLDSLSNQPQHFGDGTRLSIL.